This T cell receptor (beta chain) is from a study of Graves' ophthalmopathy and Graves' hyperthyroidism (dated by TCRdb to the late 2010s). With respect to the entire study: Stable hyperthyroidism was defined as no progression to ophthalmopathy within 18 months of follow-up. TCR beta repertoire signatures were used to distinguish Graves' ophthalmopathy from Graves' hyperthyroidism and to predict progression to ophthalmopathy. In total, 135 blood samples were TCR-sequenced: some 40 ophthalmopathy, 80 or so hyperthyroidism and about 17 hyperthyroidism-to-ophthalmopathy patients. A discovery set of 90 to 100 patients (around 40 ophthalmopathy, about 55 stable hyperthyroidism) was enrolled to explore V-J signatures distinguishing ophthalmopathy from hyperthyroidism. An independent validation cohort was composed of 18 to 20 hyperthyroidism patients and about 17 patients who later progressed from hyperthyroidism to ophthalmopathy. In more than five hyperthyroidism patients, T-cell repertoires of thyroid tissue and blood were compared. After sampling, hyperthyroidism patients received methimazole starting at 30 mg daily, and ophthalmopathy patients received high-dose intravenous methylprednisolone.

Points the paper makes about the study in general: In cross-validation, the 13-signature model distinguished ophthalmopathy from stable hyperthyroidism with approximately 88% sensitivity and approximately 81% specificity, and in the test set the corresponding values were approximately 79% and 70%. Sample size was not statistically predetermined, and group allocation was not concealed from the investigators. In validation, the model predicted ophthalmopathy progression with less than 71% sensitivity and less than 80% specificity; more than ten predicted patients were CT-confirmed with GO in a median of about 7.1 months. Most expanded thyroid clonotypes with frequency above 0.001 were also detected in blood, suggesting blood repertoires may reflect the thyroid immune response.

Hyperthyroidism patients were newly diagnosed, with disease duration under 2 months, and aged 18 to 65 years. Patients with other autoimmune diseases, uncontrolled infections, pregnancy or lactation were excluded. Clinical symptoms, serum thyroxine, TRAb, thyroid ultrasound and orbital computed tomography formed the basis of the diagnosis. Trizol reagent was used to extract the total RNA, and its quality was then checked on an Agilent 2100 Bioanalyzer. For repertoire sequencing, TCR beta CDR3 regions were amplified from RNA transcripts. A first-round RT-PCR used HTBI primers with the Qiagen OneStep RT-PCR kit, followed by a second-round multiplex PCR, size selection and purification. Sequencing of the libraries was carried out on an Illumina HiSeq2000 in paired-end mode with 100 bp reads. In the source study's methods: SOAPnuke was used to process the reads, removing any read that contained adapters or uncalled bases, had a mean Phred below 15, or lacked an exact match to the constant primer or identifier. COPE v1.2.5 was used to merge the high-quality paired reads. Clonotypes were defined as unique nucleotide sequences and were aligned to IMGT TRB V, D and J references using MiTCR v1.1. Only V-J combinations with frequency above 0.0001 were analysed, covering 98% to 99.2% of repertoires. For each V-J combination, a TCR clonal expansion and chaos score was defined as the ratio of F50 clonal expansion to chaos observed in the TCRdist matrix. Welch's t-statistics and random forest were used to reduce features to about a dozen V-J combinations, which were fed into a naive Bayes classifier. Thyroid-blood repertoire similarity was quantified with the Morisita-Horn index. TCRdb handled the public reads itself, with Q25 trimming in fastp and clone calling in MiXCR, and kept productive beta chains. Identical CDR3 protein sequences are pooled into one entry, listed with their most common genes and DNA. In this record, the V and J calls reflect TCRdb's handling and not the investigators' own analysis. The sample table shows around 590,000 distinct CDR3 sequences, and less than 45% are seen once. Jointly, the top ten make up approximately 4.1% of the sample.

This clonotype was seen repeatedly, ten times or more. Which antigen it targets is not known. One base away there is no much larger clone; base qualities are not given. CDR1 and CDR2 are read off the germline V gene as SGHRS and YFSETQ. The CDR3 runs 14 residues from the cysteine to the phenylalanine. The read is trimmed to its CDR3 DNA, 42 bases read in frame from base 1. The V end gives up 5 bases and the J end 4 bases, leaving 6 bases in the junction not matched to a gene. Sequenced: peripheral blood or thyroid tissue (not recorded which). The chain couples TRBV5-1 to TRBJ1-1; 9 middle bases align to TRBD1. The origin of this receptor is an adult man with Graves' hyperthyroidism. The CDR3 region reads CASRKQGARTEAFF. The nucleotide sequence reads TGCGCCAGCAGGAAACAGGGGGCTCGCACTGAAGCTTTCTTT.